This T cell receptor beta chain was sequenced in a study of shared clonotypes between healthy human individuals. Cells designated naive CD8 were CD45RO-negative and were positively selected for CCR7, with terminally differentiated effector memory CD45RA+ cells excluded. This clone came up a few times. The CDR3 runs 12 residues. Germline CDR1 SGDLS, CDR2 YYNGEE. V lost 4 bases, J lost 7 bases, and 11 bases lay in between. Using immunoSEQ multiplex PCR, the repertoire was profiled, and TCRdb retains in-frame clones only, with some absent. The table lists around 2.1 million clones, 90% to 95% of them singletons.

Sequenced: naive CD8+ T cells from PBMCs. The rearrangement uses TRBV9 and TRBJ1-1, with no clear D. This clonotype was obtained from a man aged 18 to 29 in good health. Some clones in this sample may be carry-over from other donors' samples. The CDR3 DNA follows: TGTGCCAGCAGCCCAGCGGGGATTGAAGCTTTCTTT. It translates to CASSPAGIEAFF.